A selection of T cell receptor beta chains follows, all from one sample in a study of identical twins. TCRdb re-analysed the 5' RACE reads in MiXCR, keeping a single row per CDR3 protein. The repertoire includes approximately 410,000 distinct CDR3 sequences, approximately 17% of them detected once, and 12% sits in the top ten. Sample: naive T cells sorted from blood. Receptors were obtained from a man aged 50-60 years in good health. Both conserved end residues are part of each CDR3. Fields, in order: D gene, J gene, V gene, clone size, CDR3 DNA, CDR3 protein. D genes are given only for firm matches. Where a row states a size, it is once, few, many or the class of an expanded clone; other rows omit it.

TRBD2 TRBJ2-4 TRBV12-3/TRBV12-4 - TGTGCCAGCAGTCCTTATAGCGGGGGGGCCAAGAACATTCAGTACTTC CASSPYSGGAKNIQYF
- TRBJ2-1 TRBV12-3/TRBV12-4 many TGTGCCAGCAGTTTAGCGCTCTTTGAGCAGTTCTTC CASSLALFEQFF
TRBD2 TRBJ2-1 TRBV28 - TGTGCCAGCAGCCCTATGGGGTCAAGCGGGAGCCCCTTGGGCTACAATGAGCAGTTCTTC CASSPMGSSGSPLGYNEQFF
TRBD1 TRBJ2-1 TRBV10-3 - TGTGCCACGGGACAGGGGGCGAATGAGCAGTTCTTC CATGQGANEQFF
- TRBJ1-1 TRBV18 few TGTGCCAGCTCACCATCAGTACAGGGTTCTTCGAACACTGAAGCTTTCTTT CASSPSVQGSSNTEAFF
- TRBJ2-7 TRBV3-1 - TGTGCCAGCAGCCAAGGTATTGGACAGTACGAGCAGTACTTC CASSQGIGQYEQYF
- TRBJ2-1 TRBV5-4 - TGTGCCAGCAGCTTGGGACCAACTACGATCAATGAGCAGTTCTTC CASSLGPTTINEQFF
- TRBJ2-6 TRBV5-1 - TGCGCCAGCAGCACCGGACAGGGAGGGGGCTCTGGGGCCAACGTCCTGACTTTC CASSTGQGGGSGANVLTF
- TRBJ1-1 TRBV29-1 few TGCAGCGCGGTAACCTTAGGGGTATCCACTGAAGCTTTCTTT CSAVTLGVSTEAFF
- TRBJ2-3 TRBV4-1 - TGCGCCAGCAGCCAGGAACGGACCAGCACAGATACGCAGTATTTT CASSQERTSTDTQYF
- TRBJ2-5 TRBV5-1 many TGCGCCAGCAGCTTGGGACTCAAAGAGACCCAGTACTTC CASSLGLKETQYF
TRBD2 TRBJ2-3 TRBV15 few TGTGCCACCAGCGAGAGCGGGCGTAGGAGCCGGACTAGCGGGAGGCCGGTGGATACGCAGTATTTT CATSESGRRSRTSGRPVDTQYF
- TRBJ2-1 TRBV12-3/TRBV12-4 few TGTGCCAGCAGCCCTAGTGTCACTGAGCAGTTCTTC CASSPSVTEQFF
- TRBJ2-2 TRBV15 many TGTGCCACCAGCAGGCTCTCCTCCCGGGGACCCCGGGCCGGGGAGCTGTTTTTT CATSRLSSRGPRAGELFF
TRBD1 TRBJ1-5 TRBV4-2 - TGTGCCAGCAGCCAGGGACAGGGGAGACATTTT CASSQGQGRHF
- TRBJ1-2 TRBV4-2 - TGTGCCAGCAGCCAAGATTTTGCAGGGCAAGGGAGCTACACCTTC CASSQDFAGQGSYTF
TRBD1 TRBJ1-1 TRBV27 - TGTGCCAGCAGTTTATCACGACAGGGAACAACTGAAGCTTTCTTT CASSLSRQGTTEAFF
TRBD2 TRBJ2-7 TRBV20-1 - TGCAGTGCTAGGCTTGGGACTAGCGGGAGGCCTAGCTCCTACGAGCAGTACTTC CSARLGTSGRPSSYEQYF
TRBD1 TRBJ2-1 TRBV20-1 many TGCAGTGCTAGAGACCGGGACAGGCTCTACAATGAGCAGTTCTTC CSARDRDRLYNEQFF
- TRBJ2-1 TRBV11-2 - TGTGCCAGCAGCTTAGAACTATTCAATGAGCAGTTCTTC CASSLELFNEQFF
- TRBJ2-1 TRBV11-2 - TGTGCCAGCAGCCTACCCACCCTAGGCAATGAGCAGTTCTTC CASSLPTLGNEQFF
TRBD1 TRBJ2-1 TRBV18 - TGTGCCAGCTCACCTTCGAGACAGGGAAGATACAATGAGCAGTTCTTC CASSPSRQGRYNEQFF
- TRBJ1-4 TRBV7-9 many TGTGCCAGCAGCCGAGTTGCAACTAATGAAAAACTGTTTTTT CASSRVATNEKLFF
TRBD1 TRBJ1-5 TRBV28 - TGTGCCAGCAGCCCAGGGGGATGGGGCAATCAGCCCCAGCATTTT CASSPGGWGNQPQHF
- TRBJ2-1 TRBV27 few TGTGCCAGCAGTCGAGGGGTGGGGACCCCCAATGAGCAGTTCTTC CASSRGVGTPNEQFF
TRBD1 TRBJ2-2 TRBV19 many TGTGCCAGTAGTACCCGGACAGGGGGGAACACCGGGGAGCTGTTTTTT CASSTRTGGNTGELFF
TRBD2 TRBJ2-1 TRBV20-1 - TGCAGTGCTAGGGGACTAGCGGGGGCGAGGACATCCTACAATGAGCAGTTCTTC CSARGLAGARTSYNEQFF
TRBD2 TRBJ2-7 TRBV7-1 few TGTGCCAGCAGCTCAACCTCGGCACTAGCGGCCTTTCGCGCCTACGAGCAGTACTTC CASSSTSALAAFRAYEQYF
TRBD1 TRBJ2-2 TRBV6-1 - TGTGCCAGCAGTCGGGACAGGGGCACCGGGGAGCTGTTTTTT CASSRDRGTGELFF
- TRBJ2-1 TRBV11-3 few TGTGCCAGCAGCTTAGAACGCTCGAGCTCCTACAATGAGCAGTTCTTC CASSLERSSSYNEQFF
- TRBJ1-3 TRBV7-2 many TGTGCCAGCAGCTTTGACAGGACCAGTGGAAACACCATATATTTT CASSFDRTSGNTIYF
TRBD1 TRBJ2-7 TRBV28 few TGTGCCAGCAGTACCCGGGACAGGAAGACATACTATTACTACGAGCAGTACTTC CASSTRDRKTYYYYEQYF
- TRBJ2-7 TRBV10-2 - TGCGCCAGCAGTGTTGGCAGGGGCTACGAGCAGTACTTC CASSVGRGYEQYF
- TRBJ2-2 TRBV7-8 few TGTGCCAGCAGCCCCCCTCAGGGACCCGCGGGGACCGGGGAGCTGTTTTTT CASSPPQGPAGTGELFF
TRBD2 TRBJ2-1 TRBV15 - TGTGCCACCAGAGAAGCGGGACGCTCCTACAATGAGCAGTTCTTC CATREAGRSYNEQFF
TRBD1 TRBJ2-7 TRBV6-5 many TGTGCCAGCAGTTACCCTGGACAGGGGAGCTCCTACGAGCAGTACTTC CASSYPGQGSSYEQYF
TRBD2 TRBJ2-7 TRBV7-8 few TGTGCCAGCAGCTCTCGACTAGCGGGAGGAAGAGAGCAGTACTTC CASSSRLAGGREQYF
- TRBJ2-5 TRBV14 many TGTGCCAGCAGCCCCCTCGTTAACGCCTGGGGAGAGACCCAGTACTTC CASSPLVNAWGETQYF
TRBD2 TRBJ2-5 TRBV10-3 - TGTGCCATCAGTTTCTTTGCGGGGGACCAAGAGACCCAGTACTTC CAISFFAGDQETQYF
- TRBJ1-3 TRBV15 many TGTGCCACCAGCAGAGATTGGCAGAGCTCTGGAAACACCATATATTTT CATSRDWQSSGNTIYF
- TRBJ2-1 TRBV12-3/TRBV12-4 - TGTGCCAGCAGTTTAATAATTGGATACAATGAGCAGTTCTTC CASSLIIGYNEQFF
- TRBJ2-2 TRBV19 - TGTGCCAGTAGAGAGGCGGGAACGGCCGGGGAGCTGTTTTTT CASREAGTAGELFF